Presented here are 4 T cell receptor beta chains from one specimen sequenced in a study of T-cell reconstitution after alpha-beta-depleted transplantation in children (dated by TCRdb to 2016 to 2017). The library was obtained by PCR. The sequencer listed for this sample is Illumina HiSeq 2500. Molecular barcoding was employed in the preparation of TCR libraries, with unique molecular identifiers being used to normalize TCRbeta repertoire quantification. The raw public reads went through TCRdb reprocessing: fastp at Q25, MiXCR clone calling, in-frame beta chains kept. All rows with the same CDR3 protein become a single entry with the most common DNA and genes. For this sample there are roughly 500,000 distinct CDR3 sequences; around 19% appear just once. The ten largest clones represent about 3.1% of the sample. This specimen consisted of PBMCs from the stem cell graft donor, obtained from the stem cell graft. The origin of the receptors is a human donor who donated a stem cell graft to a child with acute lymphoblastic leukemia.

The rearrangement joins TRBV9 to TRBJ2-1; D may be TRBD1 or TRBD2 (5 bases each). Germline assignment: CDR1 SGDLS and CDR2 YYNGEE. The CDR3 has 13 amino acids. Trimming stripped 4 bases from V and 2 bases from J, with 7 bases between. CDR3 bases: TGTGCCAGCAGCTCGGGACCCTACAATGAGCAGTTCTTC. It is translated as CASSSGPYNEQFF.

The rearrangement joins TRBV11-2 to TRBJ2-1; perhaps D is TRBD1 or TRBD2 (5 bases each). The germline V gene encodes CDR1 SGHAT and CDR2 FQNNGV. Trimming removed 5 bases at V and 8 bases at J, with 28 bases between. The CDR3 consists of 18 residues. Here the CDR3 reads CASSLLLFGTRIGDEQFF. The CDR3 nucleotides read TGTGCCAGCAGCCTGCTTCTATTCGGGACCCGAATAGGGGATGAGCAGTTCTTC.

This clonotype occurred many times. V gene TRBV6-2 or TRBV6-3 combines with J gene TRBJ2-7, with D possibly matching TRBD1 (6 bases). Trimming shortened V by 4 bases and J by 2 bases, and 12 bases separated the two germline ends. The CDR3 covers 14 residues. Looked up from germline, CDR1 is MNHEY and CDR2 is SVGEGT. The CDR3 protein is CASSSSRGTYEQYF. In nucleotides, the CDR3 is TGTGCCAGCAGTTCGTCAAGGGGGACCTACGAGCAGTACTTC.

This clonotype was found a few times. V gene TRBV10-2 combines with J gene TRBJ1-5, with no clear D. Per the germline V gene, CDR1 is WSHSY and CDR2 is SAAADI. The CDR3 spans 12 residues. Trimming stripped 3 bases from V and 6 bases from J, with 6 bases between. The CDR3 DNA reads TGCGCCAGCAGTGATATGGGTCAGCCCCAGCATTTT. Its translation is CASSDMGQPQHF.